Below are 6 T cell receptor beta chains sequenced from a single sample in a study of T cell responses to AZD1222 COVID-19 vaccine. The repertoire was sequenced with immunoSEQ multiplex PCR; TCRdb's copy has only in-frame clones and lacks some. The data contain about 160,000 clones, roughly 94% of them singletons. Sequenced here: peripheral blood, sampled on day 0 of AZD1222 vaccination. These receptors all stem from an adult in good health.

This chain joins TRBV4-1 and TRBJ2-3, with D unresolved. The germline gives CDR1 MGHRA, CDR2 YSYEKL. Trimming stripped 2 bases from V and 4 bases from J, with 10 bases between. The CDR3 loop spans 14 amino acids. The CDR3 bases are TGCGCCAGCAGCCAAATCAGCCAAGCAGATACGCAGTATTTT. It yields the protein CASSQISQADTQYF.

The chain employs TRBV7-7 and TRBJ2-5, with D unresolved. Between the trimmed V and J ends, which lost 5 bases and 1 base, there was a span of 8 bases. This CDR3 has 13 amino acids. The germline V gene has CDR1 SSHAT and CDR2 FNYEAQ (reference sequence). CDR3 protein: CASSQVPQETQYF. CDR3 nucleotide sequence: TGTGCCAGCAGCCAAGTACCCCAAGAGACCCAGTACTTC.

The genes are TRBV5-8 and TRBJ1-5; 7 bases fit TRBD1. This CDR3 is 12 amino acids long. V shed 5 bases and J 6 bases; nucleotides not matched to a gene: 2. Germline V gene lookup returns CDR1 SGHTS and CDR2 YDEGEE. CDR3 sequence (DNA): TGTGCCAGCAGGGGGACAGTTCAGCCCCAGCATTTT. Translation: CASRGTVQPQHF.

This clone occurred many times. The CDR3 sequence is CASSETGAGANVLTF. The CDR3 coding sequence is TGTGCCAGCAGTGAGACAGGGGCCGGGGCCAACGTCCTGACTTTC. The chain uses TRBV6-2 or TRBV6-3 and TRBJ2-6; 8 bases agree with TRBD1. Germline assignment: CDR1 MNHEY and CDR2 SVGEGT. V lost 5 bases, J lost 4 bases, and 4 bases stayed unmatched. The CDR3 runs 15 residues.

The gene calls are TRBV3-1 (or the pseudogene TRBV3-2) and TRBJ1-2, with a weak D call TRBD1 (5 bases). The CDR3 is 13 amino acids. V was clipped by 5 bases and J by 1 base, with 8 bases between them. The germline gives CDR1 LGHDT, CDR2 YNNKEL (reference sequence). CDR3 in amino acids: CASSLQDNYGYTF. DNA for the CDR3: TGTGCCAGCAGCTTACAGGATAACTATGGCTACACCTTC.

This chain links TRBV13 with TRBJ2-7; TRBD2 is a possible D gene (5 bases). Germline CDR1 is PRHDT and CDR2 is FYEKMQ (reference sequence). The V and J ends lost 2 bases and 8 bases respectively, with 13 bases between them. The CDR3 has 13 amino acids. CDR3: CASSLSTPGKQYV. The CDR3 DNA follows: TGTGCCAGCAGCTTATCAACCCCCGGGAAGCAGTACGTC.